What follows are 19 T cell receptor beta chains derived from one specimen sequenced in a study of PD-1 and CTLA-4 blockade in melanoma. Sequencing used immunoSEQ multiplex PCR; TCRdb keeps in-frame clones, though not all of them. Here the sample spans over 15,000 clones, about two thirds being singletons. The sample in question was CD8+ T cells from peripheral blood, obtained from a patient given anti-PD-1 treatment. The origin of the receptors is a human donor with melanoma.

The chain employs TRBV2 and TRBJ1-1, with D perhaps TRBD1 (6 bases). Trimming removed 8 bases from V and 11 bases from J, with 15 bases in between. The CDR3 has 11 residues. Germline V gives CDR1 SNHLY, CDR2 FYNNEI. In DNA form, the CDR3 reads TGTGCCAGCCAGGGGAGGGATCGGGCTTTCTTT. Residues: CASQGRDRAFF.

The DNA for the CDR3 is TGTGCCAGCAGGTCTGGGACGGAGAGCTACGAGCAGTACTTC. Translation: CASRSGTESYEQYF. This rearrangement joins TRBV27 to TRBJ2-7, with D perhaps TRBD1 or TRBD2 (5 bases each). The germline V and J ends were trimmed by 6 bases and 3 bases, with 15 bases remaining between them. The V gene's germline CDR1 is MNHEY and CDR2 SMNVEV (reference sequence). The CDR3 has 14 amino acids.

The rearrangement links TRBV19 to TRBJ2-1; no clear D gene. CDR3 length: 15 residues. With 1 base removed from V and 0 bases from J, the gap between germline ends came to 7 bases. CDR1 is LNHDA, CDR2 SQIVND, per germline (reference sequence). CDR3 loop: CASSIVPSSYNEQFF. CDR3 DNA: TGTGCCAGTAGTATAGTTCCCAGCTCCTACAATGAGCAGTTCTTC.

This rearrangement joins TRBV19 to TRBJ2-6, with D tentatively TRBD1 (6 bases). The CDR3 extends over 18 amino acids. The V and J ends lost 4 bases and 0 bases respectively, with 16 bases between them. Germline loops: CDR1 LNHDA, CDR2 SQIVND (reference sequence). The DNA for the CDR3 is TGTGCCAGTAGTACTTGGACAGCCACCCACTCTGGGGCCAACGTCCTGACTTTC. It codes for CASSTWTATHSGANVLTF.

The chain links TRBV9 to TRBJ1-3; no reliable D call. The CDR3 extends over 11 amino acids. Looked up from germline, CDR1 is SGDLS and CDR2 is YYNGEE. Deletions cut 7 bases from V and 2 bases from J, with 4 bases between. The CDR3 protein is CASSPGNTIYF. CDR3 in DNA: TGTGCCAGCTCCCCTGGAAACACCATATATTTT.

This chain uses TRBV30 with TRBJ1-6; D might be TRBD1 (5 bases). Germline V CDR1 and CDR2: GTSNPN, SVGIG (reference sequence). CDR3 length: 14 amino acids. Trimming cost V 0 bases and J 8 bases, with 11 bases left between them. CDR3: CAWSVQGVDSPLHF. CDR3 bases: TGTGCCTGGAGTGTACAAGGGGTGGATTCACCCCTCCACTTT.

The chain has TRBV25-1 and TRBJ1-5; perhaps TRBD1 as D (5 bases). V was shortened by 3 bases and J by 6 bases, with 15 bases between the two germline ends. The CDR3 covers 15 residues. Per germline, CDR1 MGHDK and CDR2 SYGVNS. The CDR3 nucleotides are TGTGCCAGCAGTGACCGTAGGGGAGGCAGTCAGCCCCAGCATTTT. Its translation is CASSDRRGGSQPQHF.

In this sample, this clone turned up a few times. The J gene is TRBJ2-1, the V gene TRBV6-5; TRBD1 or TRBD2 may be the D gene (6 bases each). This CDR3 comprises 15 residues. V lost 6 bases to trimming and J lost 1 base, with 13 bases between them. CDR1 MNHEY and CDR2 SVGAGI come from the germline V gene. The DNA for the CDR3 is TGTGCCAGCAGCGGGGGCGACCGATCCTACAATGAGCAGTTCTTC. Translation: CASSGGDRSYNEQFF.

The chain carries TRBV15 and TRBJ1-1; D unresolved. CDR1 is LNHNV and CDR2 is YYDKDF in the germline V gene (reference sequence). Trimming stripped 5 bases from V and 7 bases from J, with 20 bases between. CDR3 length: 15 residues. The CDR3 loop reads CATSGGPPATYEAFF. In nucleotides, the CDR3 is TGTGCCACCAGCGGCGGACCCCCTGCTACTTATGAAGCTTTCTTT.

The chain uses TRBV2 and TRBJ2-7, with 8 bases aligning to TRBD1. The J segment lost 2 bases and the V segment lost 4 bases, leaving 4 bases of the junction unmatched. Germline lookup yields CDR1 SNHLY and CDR2 FYNNEI. This CDR3 comprises 14 residues. The CDR3 reads CASSGQGAPYEQYF. The CDR3 DNA reads as TGTGCCAGCAGTGGCCAGGGGGCTCCCTACGAGCAGTACTTC.

The chain employs TRBV2 and TRBJ2-1; D is undetermined. Germline V gene lookup returns CDR1 SNHLY and CDR2 FYNNEI. Between the trimmed V and J ends, which lost 7 bases and 0 bases, there was a span of 19 bases. The CDR3 consists of 17 residues. In nucleotides, the CDR3 is TGTGCCAGCAAGGCACCAACCCCACCGAGCTCCTACAATGAGCAGTTCTTC. Translating gives CASKAPTPPSSYNEQFF.

The chain recombines TRBV14 with TRBJ1-1; no clear D gene. Germline CDR1 reads SGHDN; CDR2 reads FVKESK. The V end was cut by 5 bases, the J end by 3 bases, with 7 bases between. The CDR3 loop spans 12 amino acids. The CDR3: CASSNVYTEAFF. The CDR3, as DNA: TGTGCCAGCAGCAACGTATACACTGAAGCTTTCTTT. Complete variable domain (other parts from reference TRBV14 and TRBJ1-1): EAGVTQFPSHSVIEKGQTVTLRCDPISGHDNLYWYRRVMGKEIKFLLHFVKESKQDESGMPNNRFLAERTGGTYSTLKVQPAELEDSGVYFCASSNVYTEAFFGQGTRLTVV.

This chain connects TRBV7-6 to TRBJ2-7; D tentatively reads TRBD1 or TRBD2 (5 bases each). Germline CDR1 and CDR2: SGHVS and FNYEAQ. Trimming removed 5 bases at V and 1 base at J, with 18 bases between. The CDR3 length is 16 residues. This CDR3 reads CASSPEVGDVSYEQYF. The CDR3 DNA reads TGTGCCAGCAGCCCCGAGGTAGGGGACGTATCCTACGAGCAGTACTTC.

The V call is TRBV6-5, the J call TRBJ2-1; 7 nucleotides agree with TRBD2. Germline trimming cut 6 bases from V and 9 bases from J; bases unmatched to any gene: 8. CDR1 and CDR2 (germline): MNHEY, SVGAGI. This CDR3 is 13 amino acids long. The CDR3 DNA is TGTGCCAGCAGCCCGGGAGGAGTATTTGAGCAGTTCTTC. Protein sequence: CASSPGGVFEQFF.

V gene TRBV27 combines with J gene TRBJ2-1; the match to TRBD2 covers 13 bases. CDR1 is MNHEY, CDR2 SMNVEV, per germline (reference sequence). J lost 3 bases, V lost 6 bases, and 20 bases had no gene match. The CDR3 contains 21 residues. The DNA of the CDR3 is TGTGCCAGCAGCATAAGCCCGTCCCAGACTAGCGGGGGGCGAAACTACAATGAGCAGTTCTTC. Encoded protein: CASSISPSQTSGGRNYNEQFF.

This chain joins TRBV29-1 and TRBJ1-4; D is ambiguous. V lost 1 base, J lost 4 bases, and 7 bases lay in between. CDR1 and CDR2 from the germline V gene are SQVTM and ANQGSEA. There are 13 residues in the CDR3. CDR3: CSVEVGSNEKLFF. CDR3 sequence (DNA): TGCAGCGTTGAAGTAGGCAGTAATGAAAAACTGTTTTTT.

Only a few counts were recorded for this clone. The V call is TRBV30, the J call TRBJ1-1, with D possibly TRBD1 on 6 matching bases. The germline V gene has CDR1 GTSNPN and CDR2 SVGIG (reference sequence). CDR3 length: 14 residues. With 4 bases removed from V and 4 bases from J, the gap between germline ends came to 16 bases. Here the CDR3 reads CAWNRDSRPTEAFF. For the CDR3, the DNA is TGTGCCTGGAACAGGGACTCTCGACCCACTGAAGCTTTCTTT.

The V gene is TRBV3-1 (or the pseudogene TRBV3-2), the J gene TRBJ2-3, with D tentatively TRBD2 (5 bases). The CDR3 covers 15 residues. Trimming shortened V by 4 bases and J by 6 bases, and 17 bases separated the two germline ends. CDR1 and CDR2 from the germline V gene are LGHDT and YNNKEL (reference sequence). The chain's CDR3 is CASSRAGSLGDTQYF. In DNA, the CDR3 is TGTGCCAGCAGCCGGGCGGGCTCTCTAGGGGATACGCAGTATTTT.

The V gene is TRBV9, the J gene TRBJ1-1; no firm D call. Germline V gene sequence: CDR1 SGDLS, CDR2 YYNGEE. The CDR3 has 13 residues. V was trimmed by 0 bases and J by 4 bases, leaving 7 bases between them. Here the CDR3 reads CASSVEGGTEAFF. The DNA of the CDR3 is TGTGCCAGCAGCGTAGAAGGCGGCACTGAAGCTTTCTTT.